The 25 T cell receptor beta chains presented below share a single source sample, sequenced in a study of cytomegalovirus exposure and HLA in healthy donors. Use of 60 Vbeta and 13 Jbeta primers characterized the PCR. Sequencing was performed with immunoSEQ multiplex PCR; in TCRdb, only in-frame clones are kept and a portion is missing. The table lists about 130,000 clones, about 9.2% of them singletons, with about 6.7% in the top ten. The sample was PBMCs. These receptors all stem from a woman aged 40 to 50 in good health and CMV-seropositive.

This clone was detected only a few times. The chain links TRBV7-2 to TRBJ2-2; 8 bases are shared with TRBD1. CDR1 SGHTA and CDR2 FQGNSA come from the germline V gene. The CDR3 loop spans 14 amino acids. J lost 7 bases, V lost 6 bases, and 7 bases had no gene match. For the CDR3, the DNA is TGTGCCAGCAGTCCACAGGGGGTGGGCGGGGAGCTGTTTTTT. The encoded protein is CASSPQGVGGELFF.

This rearrangement joins TRBV6-5 to TRBJ2-5; TRBD1 aligns across 8 bases. The end of the DNA is better explained by TRBJ2-7, so the J call may be wrong. This CDR3 has 13 amino acids. Germline loops: CDR1 MNHEY, CDR2 SVGAGI. For the CDR3, the DNA is TGTGCCAGCACCCCAGGACAGGGAGGCGAGCAGTACTTC. It yields the protein CASTPGQGGEQYF.

The V gene is TRBV7-2, the J gene TRBJ1-2; TRBD1 matches at 10 bases. V shed 1 base, J shed 6 bases, and the junction held 5 bases outside the gene matches. From germline, CDR1 is SGHTA and CDR2 FQGNSA. The CDR3 has 15 residues. CDR3 sequence reads: CASSLDIGTGDGYTF. For the CDR3, the DNA is TGTGCCAGCAGCTTAGATATCGGGACAGGGGATGGCTACACCTTC.

This clone was counted a few times. V is TRBV27 and J is TRBJ1-4, with 8 bases lining up with TRBD1. CDR1 and CDR2 (germline): MNHEY, SMNVEV (reference sequence). There are 17 residues in the CDR3. The trim removed 2 bases at V and 3 bases at J, leaving 8 bases unmatched. The CDR3 DNA is TGTGCCAGCAGTTTAACGTCCAGGGGGCCGGCTAATGAAAAACTGTTTTTT. Amino acid sequence: CASSLTSRGPANEKLFF.

This clone was detected only a few times. The chain links TRBV5-8 to TRBJ1-1, with 10 bases aligning to TRBD1. J lost 3 bases, V lost 5 bases, and 10 bases had no gene match. Germline assignment: CDR1 SGHTS and CDR2 YDEGEE. The CDR3 is 16 amino acids. DNA of the CDR3: TGTGCCAGCAGTTTCCGGGACAGGGGTCTGGACACTGAAGCTTTCTTT. This encodes CASSFRDRGLDTEAFF.

This clone came up once. The chain combines TRBV9 with TRBJ2-1; 9 bases map to TRBD2. Germline trimming cut 2 bases from V and 7 bases from J; bases unmatched to any gene: 13. The germline V gene has CDR1 SGDLS and CDR2 YYNGEE. The CDR3 has 17 amino acids. The CDR3 nucleotides are TGTGCCAGCAGCGTTAGTCTAGCGGGGATGGCCAGAAATGAGCAGTTCTTC. Its protein is CASSVSLAGMARNEQFF.

This clone was seen more than once but under ten times. The DNA for the CDR3 is TGTGCCAGCAGGAAAGGGACAGAACAGCCCCAGCATTTT. Residues: CASRKGTEQPQHF. The rearrangement uses TRBV7-8 and TRBJ1-5, with TRBD1 identical over 7 bases. Germline CDR1 and CDR2: SGHVS and FQNEAQ. J gave up 7 bases and V 6 bases, and 6 bases lay outside the gene matches. The CDR3 consists of 13 residues.

DNA of the CDR3: TGTGCCAGCGGTAGTCTAGCGGGGGGGGAGCAGTTCTTC. Translation: CASGSLAGGEQFF. The chain is built from TRBV2 and TRBJ2-1, with 12 nucleotides matching TRBD2. The CDR3 totals 13 residues. CDR1 SNHLY and CDR2 FYNNEI come from the germline V gene. V gave up 8 bases and J gave up 10 bases; unmatched junction bases: 6. The whole variable domain, remainder taken from reference TRBV2 and TRBJ2-1, is EPEVTQTPSHQVTQMGQEVILRCVPISNHLYFYWYRQILGQKVEFLVSFYNNEISEKSEIFDDQFSVERPDGSNFTLKIRSTKLEDSAMYFCASGSLAGGEQFFGPGTRLTVL.

The chain has TRBV28 and TRBJ1-2; D is unclear. Between the trimmed V and J ends, which lost 3 bases and 3 bases, there was a span of 14 bases. In germline, CDR1 is MDHEN, CDR2 SYDVKM. The CDR3 length is 15 residues. CDR3 residues: CASSFRETSYYGYTF. CDR3 coding DNA: TGTGCCAGCAGTTTTAGGGAAACTAGTTACTATGGCTACACCTTC.

This clone has just a few counts. The chain uses TRBV6-5 and TRBJ2-7, with D possibly TRBD1 on 6 matching bases. The V end was cut by 6 bases, the J end by 3 bases, with 15 bases between. The CDR3 loop spans 14 amino acids. Germline V CDR1 and CDR2: MNHEY, SVGAGI. Here the CDR3 reads CASSEGTWSYEQYF. The CDR3 nucleotides read TGTGCCAGCAGCGAAGGGACATGGAGCTACGAGCAGTACTTC.

This clone came up a few times. J is TRBJ2-3 and V is TRBV23-1, with TRBD2 identical over 7 bases. TRBV23-1 carries the ORF label, with uncertain function. The CDR3 length is 14 residues. Germline trimming cut 8 bases from V and 6 bases from J; bases unmatched to any gene: 11. CDR3 sequence reads: CASRSLAARDTQYF. DNA of the CDR3: TGCGCCAGCCGCTCCCTAGCGGCCCGGGATACGCAGTATTTT.

The CDR3 sequence: CSVERQGVSGANVLTF. The CDR3 DNA follows: TGCAGCGTTGAGAGACAGGGGGTCTCTGGGGCCAACGTCCTGACTTTC. V is TRBV29-1 and J is TRBJ2-6, with 9 bases fitting TRBD1. V was pared by 3 bases and J by 0 bases, with 3 bases of the junction left unmatched. This CDR3 comprises 16 residues. In germline, CDR1 is SQVTM, CDR2 ANQGSEA.

This clone was detected only a few times. The chain employs TRBV6-5 and TRBJ2-5, with no clear D. This CDR3 contains 11 residues. The germline V gene has CDR1 MNHEY and CDR2 SVGAGI. Trimming removed 6 bases at V and 5 bases at J, with 7 bases between. CDR3 DNA: TGTGCCAGCAGCCTCGGGGAGACCCAGTACTTC. It is translated as CASSLGETQYF.

The rearrangement uses TRBV4-2 and TRBJ1-5; 10 nucleotides align to TRBD1. With 3 bases clipped from V and 10 bases from J, the junction kept 12 bases outside the gene matches. Germline CDR1 reads LGHNA; CDR2 reads YNFKEQ. CDR3 length: 16 amino acids. The DNA for the CDR3 is TGTGCCAGCAGCCAGGGGGACAGGGGCCCATTTAATCCCCAGCATTTT. Translating it yields CASSQGDRGPFNPQHF.

V usage is TRBV5-1 and J usage is TRBJ2-1; 15 bases are shared with TRBD2. J was trimmed by 10 bases and V by 7 bases; bases with no gene match: 9. The germline CDR1 and CDR2 sequences are SGHRS and YFSETQ. The CDR3 has 15 residues. The CDR3 nucleotides read TGCGCCAGCGGTCGGACTAGCGGGGGGGCAGAAGAGCAGTTCTTC. As protein: CASGRTSGGAEEQFF.

The gene calls are TRBV7-8 and TRBJ2-5; D perhaps matches TRBD1 (5 bases). Trimming cost V 1 base and J 6 bases, with 9 bases left between them. Germline V gene data show CDR1 as SGHVS and CDR2 as FQNEAQ. CDR3 length: 13 amino acids. The DNA of the CDR3 is TGTGCCAGCAGCTTAGAGGGGTGGCAGACCCAGTACTTC. This translates into CASSLEGWQTQYF.

This clone came up a few times. The rearrangement uses TRBV18 and TRBJ1-1, with 8 positions matching TRBD1. J was trimmed by 0 bases and V by 4 bases; bases with no gene match: 1. This CDR3 spans 14 amino acids. Germline V gives CDR1 KGHSH, CDR2 LQKENI. CDR3 region: CASSRQGMNTEAFF. In DNA, the CDR3 is TGTGCCAGCTCACGACAGGGGATGAACACTGAAGCTTTCTTT.

The V call is TRBV6-6, the J call TRBJ1-4, with a weak D call TRBD1 (6 bases). Germline CDR1 MNHNY, CDR2 SVGAGI (reference sequence). The ends were cut back, 2 bases at V and 6 bases at J, with 13 bases in the middle. The CDR3 consists of 15 residues. CDR3 bases: TGTGCCAGCAGTTACCCCCAGGGGATGGATGAAAAACTGTTTTTT. Residues: CASSYPQGMDEKLFF.

This rearrangement joins TRBV4-3 to TRBJ2-6; tentative D call: TRBD1 (5 bases). The ends were cut back, 0 bases at V and 0 bases at J, with 12 bases in the middle. Germline V CDR1 and CDR2: LGHNA, YSLEER. The CDR3 extends over 18 amino acids. CDR3 loop: CASSQDRQTFSGANVLTF. CDR3 coding DNA: TGCGCCAGCAGCCAAGATCGACAGACCTTCTCTGGGGCCAACGTCCTGACTTTC.

This chain connects TRBV5-1 to TRBJ1-1; D possibly corresponds to TRBD1 (5 bases). Germline CDR1 and CDR2: SGHRS and YFSETQ. The CDR3 totals 15 residues. The V gene lost 6 bases and the J gene lost 2 bases, with 17 bases spanning the gap. The CDR3 spells CASNEGVGVNTEAFF. As DNA, the CDR3 is TGCGCCAGCAACGAAGGGGTAGGAGTAAACACTGAAGCTTTCTTT.

The rearrangement uses TRBV19 and TRBJ1-6, with D uncertain. The germline V gene has CDR1 LNHDA and CDR2 SQIVND (reference sequence). The CDR3 spans 12 residues. With 7 bases removed from V and 8 bases from J, the gap between germline ends came to 9 bases. CDR3 sequence (DNA): TGTGCCAGTAAATCAGTTGATTCACCCCTCCACTTT. The encoded protein is CASKSVDSPLHF.

This sequence joins TRBV12-5 and TRBJ1-3; TRBD1 aligns across 7 bases. Germline V CDR1 and CDR2: LGHNT, FRNRAP. Trimming at V came to 5 bases and at J to 0 bases, leaving 4 bases not matched to a gene. The CDR3 spans 15 residues. The CDR3 nucleotides read TGTGCTAGTGGTCCCGGGACAGTCTCTGGAAACACCATATATTTT. Translating it yields CASGPGTVSGNTIYF.

The chain recombines TRBV2 with TRBJ2-3; 11 positions agree with TRBD2. CDR1 is SNHLY, CDR2 FYNNEI, per germline. The CDR3 loop spans 15 amino acids. Trimming removed 6 bases from V and 1 base from J; junction bases left unmatched: 3. CDR3 region: CASRQLAGGTDTQYF. The CDR3 DNA is TGTGCCAGCAGACAACTAGCGGGGGGCACAGATACGCAGTATTTT.

This clone was seen only a few times. The chain employs TRBV11-3 and TRBJ2-3; D unresolved. Trimming removed 5 bases at V and 1 base at J, with 4 bases between. CDR3 length equals 12 residues. Per the germline V gene, CDR1 is SGHNT and CDR2 is YENEEA. The CDR3 loop reads CASSLRTDTQYF. The CDR3, as DNA: TGTGCCAGCAGCCTTCGCACAGATACGCAGTATTTT.

This clone was seen a handful of times. This rearrangement joins TRBV5-1 to TRBJ1-2, with a weak D call TRBD1 (6 bases). Trimming cost V 0 bases and J 6 bases, with 12 bases left between them. The germline gives CDR1 SGHRS, CDR2 YFSETQ. The CDR3 extends over 14 amino acids. The CDR3 DNA reads TGCGCCAGCAGCTTGGTCCCCAGGGGCAATGGCTACACCTTC. Its protein product is CASSLVPRGNGYTF.